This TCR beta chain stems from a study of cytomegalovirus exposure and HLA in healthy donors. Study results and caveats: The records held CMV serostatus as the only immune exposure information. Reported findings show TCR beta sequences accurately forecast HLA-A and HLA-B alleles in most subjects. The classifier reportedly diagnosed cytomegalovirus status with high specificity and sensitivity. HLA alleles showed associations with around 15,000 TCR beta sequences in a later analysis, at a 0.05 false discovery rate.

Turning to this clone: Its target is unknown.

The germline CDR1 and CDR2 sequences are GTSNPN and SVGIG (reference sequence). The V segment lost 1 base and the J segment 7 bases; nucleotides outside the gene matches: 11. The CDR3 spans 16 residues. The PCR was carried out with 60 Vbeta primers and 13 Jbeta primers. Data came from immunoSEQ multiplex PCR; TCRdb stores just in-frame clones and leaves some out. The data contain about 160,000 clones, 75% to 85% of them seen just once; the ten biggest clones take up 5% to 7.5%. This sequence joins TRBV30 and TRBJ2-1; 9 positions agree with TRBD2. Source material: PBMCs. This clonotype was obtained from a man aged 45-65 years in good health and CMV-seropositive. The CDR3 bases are TGTGCCTGGAGTGCCGACCGTAGCGGGAGTAAAAATGAGCAGTTCTTC. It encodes CAWSADRSGSKNEQFF. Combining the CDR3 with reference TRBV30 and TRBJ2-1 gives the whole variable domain SQTIHQWPATLVQPVGSPLSLECTVEGTSNPNLYWYRQAAGRGLQLLFYSVGIGQISSEVPQNLSASRPQDRQFILSSKKLLLSDSGFYLCAWSADRSGSKNEQFFGPGTRLTVL.